These 32 T cell receptor beta chains came from one sample sequenced in a study of cytomegalovirus exposure and HLA in healthy donors. PCR primers comprised 60 Vbeta and 13 Jbeta primers. Profiling relied on immunoSEQ multiplex PCR, and the TCRdb table lists in-frame clones only, not all of them. The sample lists about 140,000 clones; 60% to 85% were seen once. Sequenced sample: PBMCs. The origin of the receptors is a male donor in good health and CMV-seronegative.

The chain has TRBV5-4 and TRBJ1-3, with D possibly being TRBD1 (6 bases). Looked up from germline, CDR1 is SGHNT and CDR2 is YYREEE (reference sequence). This CDR3 is 14 amino acids long. V lost 4 bases and J 3 bases, leaving 11 bases between the germline ends. In nucleotides, the CDR3 is TGTGCCAGCAGCCTCCCGGACAGTGGAAACACCATATATTTT. This gives the protein CASSLPDSGNTIYF.

J is TRBJ1-2 and V is TRBV5-5, with a tentative D call TRBD1 (6 bases). Deletions cut 4 bases from V and 4 bases from J, with 14 bases between. Looked up from germline, CDR1 is SGHKS and CDR2 is YYEKEE (reference sequence). The CDR3 runs 14 residues. The CDR3 spells CASSHDGTFYGYTF. CDR3 bases: TGTGCCAGCAGCCATGACGGGACATTCTATGGCTACACCTTC.

V usage is TRBV11-1 and J usage is TRBJ2-3, with TRBD1 matching over 9 bases. V was clipped by 7 bases and J by 3 bases; unmatched bases: 5. Germline-derived CDR1 and CDR2 are SGHAT and FQDESV (reference sequence). The CDR3 runs to 14 residues. The CDR3 sequence is CASTSQGATDTQYF. In nucleotides, the CDR3 is TGTGCCAGCACTTCACAGGGGGCTACAGATACGCAGTATTTT. The variable domain in full, completed from reference TRBV11-1 and TRBJ2-3, reads EAEVAQSPRYKITEKSQAVAFWCDPISGHATLYWYRQILGQGPELLVQFQDESVVDDSQLPKDRFSAERLKGVDSTLKIQPAELGDSAMYLCASTSQGATDTQYFGPGTRLTVL.

This chain uses TRBV2 with TRBJ1-2; TRBD1 matches at 8 bases. The length of the CDR3 is 14 residues. Germline CDR1 SNHLY, CDR2 FYNNEI. The J segment lost 7 bases and the V segment lost 5 bases, leaving 9 bases of the junction unmatched. DNA of the CDR3: TGTGCCAGCAGTCGGGACAGGAGTGCGGGTGGCTACACCTTC. The encoded protein is CASSRDRSAGGYTF. The variable domain in full, completed from reference TRBV2 and TRBJ1-2, reads EPEVTQTPSHQVTQMGQEVILRCVPISNHLYFYWYRQILGQKVEFLVSFYNNEISEKSEIFDDQFSVERPDGSNFTLKIRSTKLEDSAMYFCASSRDRSAGGYTFGSGTRLTVV.

V gene TRBV6-5 combines with J gene TRBJ2-7, with 8 nucleotides matching TRBD1. Germline CDR1 reads MNHEY; CDR2 reads SVGAGI. Germline trimming cut 2 bases from V and 3 bases from J; bases unmatched to any gene: 3. CDR3 length equals 14 residues. The CDR3 nucleotides read TGTGCCAGCAGTTACGGGACAGGTAACTACGAGCAGTACTTC. Its translation is CASSYGTGNYEQYF.

The V and J genes are TRBV5-1 and TRBJ1-3, with no clear D. V was trimmed by 0 bases and J by 2 bases, leaving 6 bases between them. Germline assignment: CDR1 SGHRS and CDR2 YFSETQ. This CDR3 has 14 amino acids. The CDR3 loop is CASSLAGTGNTIYF. The CDR3 DNA follows: TGCGCCAGCAGCTTGGCGGGTACTGGAAACACCATATATTTT.

The genes are TRBV15 and TRBJ2-7; tentative D call: TRBD1 (6 bases). Germline values: CDR1 LNHNV, CDR2 YYDKDF (reference sequence). There are 15 residues in the CDR3. The ends were cut back, 0 bases at V and 1 base at J, with 10 bases in the middle. CDR3 bases: TGTGCCACCAGCAGAGAGCAAGGACAGTCCTACGAGCAGTACTTC. This encodes CATSREQGQSYEQYF.

This sequence joins TRBV30 and TRBJ2-7; D remains ambiguous. Trimming removed 1 base at V and 2 bases at J, with 6 bases between. The CDR3 sequence is 12 residues long. Germline loops: CDR1 GTSNPN, CDR2 SVGIG (reference sequence). CDR3 DNA sequence: TGTGCCTGGAGTGCCGGAGCCTACGAGCAGTACTTC. Translating gives CAWSAGAYEQYF.

The gene calls are TRBV18 and TRBJ1-6; TRBD1 agrees at 7 bases. This CDR3 has 16 amino acids. Germline assignment: CDR1 KGHSH and CDR2 LQKENI. The ends lost 1 base at V and 6 bases at J; junction bases unmatched: 6. In nucleotides, the CDR3 is TGTGCCAGCTCACCACTTCGGGCAGGGGGTAATTCACCCCTCCACTTT. This sequence encodes CASSPLRAGGNSPLHF.

The sample holds one count of this clone. This chain links TRBV5-1 with TRBJ2-2; no clear D gene. The CDR3 spans 14 residues. Trimming took 2 bases from V and 1 from J, leaving 6 bases between them. CDR1 is SGHRS and CDR2 is YFSETQ in the germline V gene. The CDR3 nucleotides are TGCGCCAGCAGCTTTGGGCAGAACACCGGGGAGCTGTTTTTT. It specifies CASSFGQNTGELFF.

This clone was seen a single time. The chain links TRBV9 to TRBJ2-1; 9 bases map to TRBD2. Germline lookup yields CDR1 SGDLS and CDR2 YYNGEE. There are 14 residues in the CDR3. The J segment lost 10 bases and the V segment lost 0 bases, leaving 5 bases of the junction unmatched. The CDR3 region is CASSVDGRGGEQFF. CDR3 bases: TGTGCCAGCAGCGTAGACGGGCGGGGGGGAGAGCAGTTCTTC. Drawing the rest from reference TRBV9 and TRBJ2-1, the complete variable domain is DSGVTQTPKHLITATGQRVTLRCSPRSGDLSVYWYQQSLDQGLQFLIQYYNGEERAKGNILERFSAQQFPDLHSELNLSSLELGDSALYFCASSVDGRGGEQFFGPGTRLTVL.

The gene calls are TRBV19 and TRBJ1-4; 11 bases agree with TRBD1. This CDR3 is 15 amino acids long. Germline-derived CDR1 and CDR2 are LNHDA and SQIVND (reference sequence). V shed 5 bases, J shed 5 bases, and the junction held 4 bases outside the gene matches. The CDR3 region is CASSSRTGGNEKLFF. The CDR3 DNA reads as TGTGCCAGTAGTTCGCGGACAGGGGGCAATGAAAAACTGTTTTTT. Variable domain in full (rest from reference TRBV19 and TRBJ1-4): DGGITQSPKYLFRKEGQNVTLSCEQNLNHDAMYWYRQDPGQGLRLIYYSQIVNDFQKGDIAEGYSVSREKKESFPLTVTSAQKNPTAFYLCASSSRTGGNEKLFFGSGTQLSVL.

The chain employs TRBV7-9 and TRBJ2-7; tentative D call: TRBD1 (5 bases). This CDR3 is built from 12 residues. Germline values: CDR1 SEHNR, CDR2 FQNEAQ (reference sequence). V was clipped by 8 bases and J by 6 bases, with 14 bases between them. CDR3 residues: CASRTSRGEQYF. CDR3 DNA sequence: TGTGCCAGCCGGACATCAAGGGGCGAGCAGTACTTC.

The CDR3 DNA is TGCGCCAGCAGCTTGTCCGGGGGAAGCACAGATACGCAGTATTTT. Translating gives CASSLSGGSTDTQYF. The chain is built from TRBV5-1 and TRBJ2-3; tentative D call: TRBD2 (6 bases). This CDR3 is 15 amino acids long. V was pared by 1 base and J by 0 bases, with 9 bases between. The germline V gene has CDR1 SGHRS and CDR2 YFSETQ.

The CDR3 DNA follows: TGTGCCAGCAGAGGGAGCGGATACACCGGGGAGCTGTTTTTT. Encoded protein: CASRGSGYTGELFF. This rearrangement joins TRBV6-5 to TRBJ2-2; D perhaps matches TRBD2 (5 bases). Germline V lookup: CDR1 MNHEY, CDR2 SVGAGI. This CDR3 comprises 14 residues. Trimming took 6 bases from V and 3 from J, leaving 11 bases between them.

V gene TRBV19 combines with J gene TRBJ1-2; TRBD1 matches at 8 bases. Germline V gene lookup returns CDR1 LNHDA and CDR2 SQIVND (reference sequence). Trimming at V came to 5 bases and at J to 4 bases, leaving 12 bases not matched to a gene. The CDR3 contains 16 residues. The CDR3 sequence: CASSPMGDRGVYGYTF. The CDR3, as DNA: TGTGCCAGTAGTCCCATGGGCGACAGGGGTGTCTATGGCTACACCTTC. Full variable domain (missing parts from reference TRBV19 and TRBJ1-2): DGGITQSPKYLFRKEGQNVTLSCEQNLNHDAMYWYRQDPGQGLRLIYYSQIVNDFQKGDIAEGYSVSREKKESFPLTVTSAQKNPTAFYLCASSPMGDRGVYGYTFGSGTRLTVV.

This rearrangement joins TRBV5-1 to TRBJ1-5, with TRBD1 matching 9 bases. J was trimmed by 7 bases and V by 3 bases; bases with no gene match: 5. The CDR3 is made up of 14 amino acids. CDR1 SGHRS and CDR2 YFSETQ come from the germline V gene. In nucleotides, the CDR3 is TGCGCCAGCAGCTCCGGGACAGGGAGCCAGCCCCAGCATTTT. It codes for CASSSGTGSQPQHF. The variable domain in full, with the rest retrieved from reference TRBV5-1 and TRBJ1-5, is KAGVTQTPRYLIKTRGQQVTLSCSPISGHRSVSWYQQTPGQGLQFLFEYFSETQRNKGNFPGRFSGRQFSNSRSEMNVSTLELGDSALYLCASSSGTGSQPQHFGDGTRLSIL.

The genes are TRBV19 and TRBJ1-5; D gene unclear. Germline V gene sequence: CDR1 LNHDA, CDR2 SQIVND (reference sequence). The CDR3 extends over 16 amino acids. The ends were cut back, 3 bases at V and 1 base at J, with 13 bases in the middle. CDR3 DNA sequence: TGTGCCAGTAGTATTTCCCCCAGGCCCAGCAATCAGCCCCAGCATTTT. Protein product: CASSISPRPSNQPQHF. Filled out from reference TRBV19 and TRBJ1-5, the complete variable domain reads DGGITQSPKYLFRKEGQNVTLSCEQNLNHDAMYWYRQDPGQGLRLIYYSQIVNDFQKGDIAEGYSVSREKKESFPLTVTSAQKNPTAFYLCASSISPRPSNQPQHFGDGTRLSIL.

The rearrangement joins TRBV6-5 to TRBJ2-7, with 7 bases lining up with TRBD2. Germline CDR1 MNHEY, CDR2 SVGAGI. This CDR3 spans 15 amino acids. The junction had 12 bases not matched to a gene; V was cut back by 4 bases and J by 6 bases. The CDR3 loop reads CASSSRLAGAGEQYF. CDR3 in DNA: TGTGCCAGCAGTTCTCGATTAGCGGGCGCTGGCGAGCAGTACTTC.

CDR3 sequence (DNA): TGCAGCGTTGGACCTCTGACAGGGAGCAACGGCTACACCTTC. Its protein product is CSVGPLTGSNGYTF. The rearrangement uses TRBV29-1 and TRBJ1-2, with 7 nucleotides matching TRBD1. This CDR3 has 14 residues. V gave up 4 bases and J gave up 8 bases; unmatched junction bases: 13. Per germline, CDR1 SQVTM and CDR2 ANQGSEA.

V usage is TRBV28 and J usage is TRBJ1-1; 8 nucleotides align to TRBD1. The germline V gene has CDR1 MDHEN and CDR2 SYDVKM. The CDR3 is 14 residues long. V was clipped by 6 bases and J by 3 bases; unmatched bases: 6. CDR3 loop: CASSRTDRDTEAFF. CDR3 DNA sequence: TGTGCCAGCAGCCGAACGGACAGGGACACTGAAGCTTTCTTT.

The chain uses TRBV14 and TRBJ2-1; 9 bases map to TRBD2. The trim removed 3 bases at V and 4 bases at J, leaving 7 bases unmatched. The CDR3 has 16 amino acids. The germline CDR1 and CDR2 sequences are SGHDN and FVKESK. CDR3 sequence (DNA): TGTGCCAGCAGCCAGGCGACTAGCGGCATTTACAATGAGCAGTTCTTC. Residues: CASSQATSGIYNEQFF. The full variable domain, in which reference TRBV14 and TRBJ2-1 provide the parts outside the CDR3, is EAGVTQFPSHSVIEKGQTVTLRCDPISGHDNLYWYRRVMGKEIKFLLHFVKESKQDESGMPNNRFLAERTGGTYSTLKVQPAELEDSGVYFCASSQATSGIYNEQFFGPGTRLTVL.

The chain joins TRBV7-9 to TRBJ2-3, with 8 bases matching TRBD1. CDR1 SEHNR and CDR2 FQNEAQ come from the germline V gene (reference sequence). This CDR3 region has 15 residues. V trimming: 5 bases; J trimming: 5 bases; junction bases outside the gene matches: 9. CDR3 coding DNA: TGTGCCAGCAGCCGACAGGGGACCACCCGAGATACGCAGTATTTT. This encodes CASSRQGTTRDTQYF.

This sequence joins TRBV5-6 and TRBJ1-1; no clear D. The CDR3 has 15 amino acids. The germline V and J ends were trimmed by 0 bases and 0 bases, with 9 bases remaining between them. Germline assignment: CDR1 SGHDT and CDR2 YYEEEE. CDR3 nucleotides: TGTGCCAGCAGCTTGGTACGGGGAGTGAACACTGAAGCTTTCTTT. Translated, it gives CASSLVRGVNTEAFF.

The rearrangement uses TRBV7-2 and TRBJ2-3; 8 bases align to TRBD2. V lost 3 bases, J lost 4 bases, and 3 bases stayed unmatched. Looked up from germline, CDR1 is SGHTA and CDR2 is FQGNSA. The CDR3 length is 14 residues. The CDR3 protein is CASSFGGGPDTQYF. Written as DNA, the CDR3 is TGTGCCAGCAGCTTCGGGGGGGGCCCAGATACGCAGTATTTT.

V and J are TRBV4-1 and TRBJ2-7, with 15 bases aligning to TRBD2. The J segment lost 6 bases and the V segment lost 1 base, leaving 1 base of the junction unmatched. Germline V lookup: CDR1 MGHRA, CDR2 YSYEKL. The CDR3 length is 15 residues. CDR3: CASSQVGLAGGEQYF. CDR3 DNA: TGCGCCAGCAGCCAAGTGGGACTAGCGGGAGGCGAGCAGTACTTC.

This sequence joins TRBV7-9 and TRBJ1-5; no clear D gene. Germline CDR1 is SEHNR and CDR2 is FQNEAQ (reference sequence). V dropped 2 bases and J dropped 2 bases, with 19 bases sitting between them. This CDR3 is 18 amino acids long. In nucleotides, the CDR3 is TGTGCCAGCAGCTTATCCAGCGGGCCCGGGTTCGGCAATCAGCCCCAGCATTTT. It yields the protein CASSLSSGPGFGNQPQHF.

V and J are TRBV18 and TRBJ2-2; D possibly corresponds to TRBD1 (7 bases). The V and J ends lost 3 bases and 2 bases respectively, with 10 bases between them. CDR3 size: 15 residues. Looked up from germline, CDR1 is KGHSH and CDR2 is LQKENI. In DNA form, the CDR3 reads TGTGCCAGCTCACCGCGGGACAGCAACACCGGGGAGCTGTTTTTT. Translated: CASSPRDSNTGELFF.

The chain employs TRBV5-1 and TRBJ2-7, with TRBD1 identical over 7 bases. CDR1 is SGHRS, CDR2 YFSETQ, per germline. Trimming at V came to 4 bases and at J to 9 bases, leaving 10 bases not matched to a gene. This CDR3 region has 13 residues. DNA for the CDR3: TGCGCCAGCAGCGCGGAGACAGGGTTCGCGCAGTACTTC. This gives the protein CASSAETGFAQYF.

This clone has only a few counts. The genes are TRBV4-3 and TRBJ2-7; TRBD2 might be the D (5 bases). The CDR3 length is 15 residues. Germline V gives CDR1 LGHNA, CDR2 YSLEER. V was pared by 1 base and J by 2 bases, with 12 bases between. The CDR3 loop reads CASSQAGNPTYEQYF. As DNA, the CDR3 is TGCGCCAGCAGCCAAGCCGGGAATCCCACCTACGAGCAGTACTTC.

The CDR3 coding sequence is TGTGCCAGCAGCTTTATCTACAGGGACAACACTGAAGCTTTCTTT. This translates into CASSFIYRDNTEAFF. The J gene is TRBJ1-1, the V gene TRBV7-2, with D maybe TRBD1 (6 bases). The ends were cut back, 3 bases at V and 2 bases at J, with 13 bases in the middle. The CDR3 runs to 15 residues. Germline lookup yields CDR1 SGHTA and CDR2 FQGNSA.

The rearrangement joins TRBV7-9 to TRBJ2-5, with TRBD2 as a possible D gene (5 bases). Germline V CDR1 and CDR2: SEHNR, FQNEAQ (reference sequence). V lost 1 base to trimming and J lost 5 bases, with 14 bases between them. The CDR3 has 15 amino acids. Written as DNA, the CDR3 is TGTGCCAGCAGCTTAGGTTACCGGGGAGCGGAGACCCAGTACTTC. This codes for CASSLGYRGAETQYF.